This T cell receptor beta chain was profiled in a study of OX40 agonist ivuxolimab in advanced cancers. Regarding the study as a whole: On average, CD8+ T cells had more expanded clones than CD4+.

For this clone: Its specificity is not known.

Only in-frame clones appear in the TCRdb table, and some are missing; sequencing was by immunoSEQ multiplex PCR. The data show 26,000 or so clones, around 90% seen once. The germline V gene encodes CDR1 SGHRS and CDR2 YFSETQ. Losses at the gene ends were 4 bases for V and 2 bases for J; bases not matched to a gene: 3. This CDR3 is built from 15 residues. The chain couples TRBV5-1 to TRBJ2-5; 12 bases agree with TRBD2. The TCR was taken from an adult with an advanced solid tumor such as melanoma, head and neck, liver or kidney cancer. Sample: CD4+ or CD8+ T cells sorted from blood, taken in a trial of the OX40 agonist ivuxolimab. CDR3 sequence reads: CASSTLAGGQETQYF. As DNA, the CDR3 is TGCGCCAGCAGCACTCTAGCGGGGGGGCAAGAGACCCAGTACTTC.